The rows below give T cell receptor beta chains drawn from one sample of a study of T cell responses to AZD1222 COVID-19 vaccine. This table comes from immunoSEQ multiplex PCR, and its TCRdb copy is limited to in-frame clones, with some not included. The data contain 150,000 to 190,000 clones, about 85% of them singletons. Sequenced material: peripheral blood, taken after recovery from COVID-19. The receptors were sampled from an adult who had recovered from COVID-19. CDR3s include the opening cysteine and the closing phenylalanine or tryptophan. The D gene is left open where the match is weak. The size of a clone is reported for some rows only, either as once, few or many, or as a class for expanded clones.

TGTGCCAGCAGCTTAGATCGGCGGTGGCACCAAGAGACCCAGTACTTC,CASSLDRRWHQETQYF,.,.,TRBJ2-5,TRBV11-3
TGTGCCAGCAGTGAAATGGACAATGAGCAGTTCTTC,CASSEMDNEQFF,.,.,TRBJ2-1,TRBV2
TGCAGTGCTAGTGATCTCCAGGGTCCTGGAAACACCATATATTTT,CSASDLQGPGNTIYF,.,.,TRBJ1-3,TRBV20-1
TGTGCCAGCAGCAAACCTCACACTAGCGGGGTGTCCCCCTACAATGAGCAGTTCTTC,CASSKPHTSGVSPYNEQFF,.,.,TRBJ2-1,TRBV21-1
TGTGCCAGCAGTTTGACCCGGGCACAGACCTACGAGCAGTACTTC,CASSLTRAQTYEQYF,.,.,TRBJ2-7,TRBV27
TGCAGCGTAAGACAGGGTTCCCACGAGCAGTACTTC,CSVRQGSHEQYF,.,TRBD1,TRBJ2-7,TRBV29-1
TGTGCCAGCAGTTTAAACCAGATGCGGGGAAACACCATATATTTT,CASSLNQMRGNTIYF,.,.,TRBJ1-3,TRBV28
TGTGCCAGCAGTTTGTCCGCTGGGCCCCAGCATTTT,CASSLSAGPQHF,.,.,TRBJ1-5,TRBV27
TGTGCCAGCAGTTACACCGGGGAGCAGTTCTTC,CASSYTGEQFF,.,.,TRBJ2-1,TRBV2
TGTGCCAGCAGCCAAGATCAAAGTCGAGGGTATTCCTACGAGCAGTACTTC,CASSQDQSRGYSYEQYF,.,.,TRBJ2-7,TRBV3-1/TRBV3-2
TGCGCCAGTCAGAAGGGACAGGAGACCTACGAGCAGTACTTC,CASQKGQETYEQYF,.,TRBD1,TRBJ2-7,TRBV4-1
TGTGCCAGCAGCCAGGAGACTGAGGGGGCTATCTATGGCTACACCTTC,CASSQETEGAIYGYTF,.,TRBD1,TRBJ1-2,TRBV4-2
TGTGTGAAAGGAGGGGGGGTCTATGGCTACACCTTC,CVKGGGVYGYTF,.,.,TRBJ1-2,TRBV2
TGTGCCAGCAGTTTAGAGCGGAATTCACCCCTCCACTTT,CASSLERNSPLHF,.,.,TRBJ1-6,TRBV12-3/TRBV12-4
TGTGCCAGCTCCGTGGACTACCCCACAGATACGCAGTATTTT,CASSVDYPTDTQYF,.,.,TRBJ2-3,TRBV18
TGTGCCAGCAGCCCCCCTAGCACAGATACGCAGTATTTT,CASSPPSTDTQYF,.,.,TRBJ2-3,TRBV28
TGTGCCAGCAGTCCTTGGGACGGAAATAATTCACCCCTCCACTTT,CASSPWDGNNSPLHF,.,.,TRBJ1-6,TRBV27
TGTGCCAGCAGCCAACGGAAACAGGGAGGCTATGGCTACACCTTC,CASSQRKQGGYGYTF,once,.,TRBJ1-2,TRBV3-1/TRBV3-2